This T cell receptor beta chain is drawn from a study of a mutant IDH1 vaccine in newly diagnosed glioma. Background on the study: First vaccine doses came 4-6 weeks after radiotherapy alone, or with temozolomide cycles. Patients arrived already treated with radiotherapy, temozolomide, or both, most having had both.

Broader study findings: The vaccine induced immune responses, and these occurred in roughly 95% of patients. Apparently, pseudoprogression bore no relation to changes among the top peripheral T cell clonotypes.

Note on this clone: Its specificity is not known.

CDR1 MNHEY and CDR2 SMNVEV come from the germline V gene (reference sequence). The CDR3 sequence is 15 residues long. V was cut by 5 bases and J by 8 bases, with 19 bases left in between. Sequencing was performed with immunoSEQ multiplex PCR; in TCRdb, only in-frame clones are kept and a portion is missing. Seen here are roughly 60,000 clones, 84% observed once, and the top ten hold around 3.5%. The time point here: week 11, during vaccination. Vaccinated patients received 300 ug of mutant IDH1 20-mer peptide per dose, with topical imiquimod. V and J are TRBV27 and TRBJ2-1; D is unclear. This clonotype was obtained from a man under 40 with glioma. The material sequenced was PBMCs, taken from a glioma patient whose treatment included an IDH1 peptide vaccine. The CDR3 loop reads CASSIDRSEGYEQFF. The CDR3 DNA sequence: TGTGCCAGCAGTATCGATCGAAGTGAAGGTTATGAGCAGTTCTTC.